This TCR beta chain was recorded in a study of CD8 T cells in Susac syndrome. About the research overall: Among the Susac syndrome patients who underwent sequencing, roughly 6 had clinically active disease, while roughly eight of them were in remission. General study results and limits: The CD4+ T cell repertoires from Susac syndrome exhibited no clonal expansion.

Regarding this clonotype: Its antigen remains unidentified.

The authors sequenced TCR beta from blood CD8+ and CD4+ T cells. Random-hexamer reverse transcription was applied to about 0.45 to 1 ug RNA. TCRdb called the immunoSEQ multiplex PCR reads again in MiXCR, with one record for every CDR3 protein. This repertoire shows over 150,000 distinct CDR3 sequences, 90% to 97% found once; its top ten account for 0.1% to 0.15%. The sequencing input was CD4+ T cells from PBMCs. The sequence derives from a human donor with Susac syndrome.

CDR3 DNA: TGTGCCAGCAGCTGGGCCGGGACTAGCGGGGGCTGGGGCACAGATACGCAGTATTTT. Translation: CASSWAGTSGGWGTDTQYF. The chain has TRBV5-5 and TRBJ2-3; TRBD2 agrees at 14 bases. Trimming cost V 3 bases and J 1 base; bases outside gene matches: 10. The CDR3 runs to 19 residues. The germline CDR1 and CDR2 sequences are SGHKS and YYEKEE (reference sequence).